The present T cell receptor (beta chain) was sequenced within a study of response to subunit inactivated influenza vaccine. Study-level points and caveats: There was a suggestion from the authors that each seasonal influenza vaccination recruits few new T cells.

As for this clonotype: The antigen is undetermined.

Trimming cost V 5 bases and J 0 bases, with 11 bases left between them. Germline assignment: CDR1 MDHEN and CDR2 SYDVKM. The CDR3 spans 14 residues. A single record per CDR3 protein comes from TCRdb applying MiXCR to the RT-PCR reads. The sample has about 700,000 distinct CDR3 sequences, around 14% seen once. The chain combines TRBV28 with TRBJ2-7, with D maybe TRBD1 (6 bases). This receptor was identified in a man aged 50-60 years who received an inactivated influenza vaccine. The sequences come from PBMCs from blood, collected roughly 2 weeks before vaccination. The chain's CDR3 is CASSKTGSSYEQYF. DNA for the CDR3: TGTGCCAGCAGTAAAACAGGGAGCTCCTACGAGCAGTACTTC.